What follows is one TCR beta chain and its context. Its antigen is still unknown. Other DNA variants within this sample encode the same CDR3. The data derive from a study of shared clonotypes between healthy human individuals. Looked up from germline, CDR1 is KGHSH and CDR2 is LQKENI. Trimming pared 2 bases from V and 3 bases from J, leaving 5 bases between. The CDR3 is 12 residues long. Clones were read by immunoSEQ multiplex PCR, and TCRdb kept only the in-frame ones, dropping some. The data hold about 1.5 million clones, with over 95% observed a single time. Adult donors, all healthy and HIV-negative, had no recent acute infections or vaccinations. Each donor was a Caucasian adult residing in Nashville, Tennessee. General observations from the study: Relative to clonotypes present in all four donors, those not shared had lower generation probabilities. Across a handful of donors, naive CD4 shared 5% to 5.5%, naive CD8 around 3.8%, memory CD4 more than 2%, memory CD8 0.4%.

The chain uses TRBV18 and TRBJ2-7; D not resolved. What was sequenced was naive CD4+ T cells sorted from blood. Subset: CD45RA+ positively selected. This receptor was taken from a man aged 25-40 years in good health. The CDR3 reads CASSPGNYEQYF. The CDR3, as DNA: TGTGCCAGCTCACCAGGGAACTACGAGCAGTACTTC.